This TCR beta chain derives from a study of blood T cell repertoires in COVID-19. Study-level background: Both acute and convalescent COVID-19 samples were obtained from the United States, Italy and Spain.

The data were produced by immunoSEQ multiplex PCR, yet TCRdb's version contains in-frame clones alone and is incomplete. The profile shows 150,000 to 200,000 clones, roughly 80% of them singletons. Germline V gene sequence: CDR1 LNHDA, CDR2 SQIVND (reference sequence). The CDR3 consists of 17 residues. V lost 4 bases, J lost 0 bases, and 9 bases stayed unmatched. The sequenced sample consisted of peripheral blood. This chain links TRBV19 with TRBJ1-5; 7 bases are a match to TRBD1. This TCR came from a woman aged 25 to 39 with acute or convalescent COVID-19. The CDR3 nucleotides read TGTGCCAGTAGTAGCGCCCAGGGGGGATATAGCAATCAGCCCCAGCATTTT. This translates into CASSSAQGGYSNQPQHF.